The 10 T cell receptor beta chains below come from one sample, sequenced in a study of blood T cell repertoires in COVID-19. Measured with immunoSEQ multiplex PCR; TCRdb has only the in-frame clones, and not every one. The table has 250,000 to 350,000 clones, 87% seen once. Material: peripheral blood. These TCRs come from a woman in her forties or fifties who had recovered from COVID-19.

The chain has TRBV29-1 and TRBJ2-1, with a weak D call TRBD2 (5 bases). The CDR3 spans 11 residues. CDR1 SQVTM and CDR2 ANQGSEA come from the germline V gene. The V gene lost 7 bases and the J gene lost 8 bases, with 12 bases spanning the gap. This chain's CDR3 is CSAKGADEQFF. CDR3 sequence (DNA): TGCAGCGCTAAGGGAGCCGATGAGCAGTTCTTC.

CDR3 sequence (DNA): TGTGCCACCAGACAGGGGGGCACTGAAGCTTTCTTT. Protein: CATRQGGTEAFF. The chain carries TRBV10-3 and TRBJ1-1; 9 bases align to TRBD1. The CDR3 is made up of 12 amino acids. Germline V lookup: CDR1 ENHRY, CDR2 SYGVKD. Unmatched junction bases numbered 4, after V lost 10 bases and J lost 4 bases.

This clone showed up just once. The chain employs TRBV6-2 or TRBV6-3 and TRBJ2-7; tentatively, D is TRBD1 (6 bases). This CDR3 comprises 13 residues. Germline lookup yields CDR1 MNHEY and CDR2 SVGEGT. V lost 3 bases to trimming and J lost 3 bases, with 9 bases between them. CDR3 amino acids: CASSYTGFYEQYF. The DNA for the CDR3 is TGTGCCAGCAGTTATACAGGGTTCTACGAGCAGTACTTC.

This clone was counted a few times. The chain carries TRBV3-1 (or the pseudogene TRBV3-2) and TRBJ2-1; TRBD2 aligns across 10 bases. Germline-derived CDR1 and CDR2 are LGHDT and YNNKEL (reference sequence). Losses at the gene ends were 2 bases for V and 1 base for J; bases not matched to a gene: 8. This CDR3 has 18 amino acids. The CDR3 protein is CASSQKAGGPNSYNEQFF. For the CDR3, the DNA is TGTGCCAGCAGCCAAAAAGCGGGAGGGCCTAATTCCTACAATGAGCAGTTCTTC.

The chain joins TRBV7-2 to TRBJ2-7, with 8 bases that match TRBD2. V shed 1 base, J shed 3 bases, and the junction held 2 bases outside the gene matches. The CDR3 has 14 residues. In germline, CDR1 is SGHTA, CDR2 FQGNSA. The CDR3 sequence: CASSLEAGDYEQYF. DNA of the CDR3: TGTGCCAGCAGCTTAGAAGCGGGAGACTACGAGCAGTACTTC. Complete variable domain (other parts from reference TRBV7-2 and TRBJ2-7): GAGVSQSPSNKVTEKGKDVELRCDPISGHTALYWYRQSLGQGLEFLIYFQGNSAPDKSGLPSDRFSAERTGGSVSTLTIQRTQQEDSAVYLCASSLEAGDYEQYFGPGTRLTVT.

The J gene is TRBJ2-1, the V gene TRBV19; 12 nucleotides line up with TRBD2. The germline V gene encodes CDR1 LNHDA and CDR2 SQIVND (reference sequence). CDR3 length: 18 amino acids. V shed 0 bases, J shed 8 bases, and the junction held 11 bases outside the gene matches. The CDR3 DNA reads as TGTGCCAGTAGTATAGACCTACTAGCGGGAGGACGGTACGATGAGCAGTTCTTC. Protein sequence: CASSIDLLAGGRYDEQFF.

The chain couples TRBV2 to TRBJ1-1; D remains ambiguous. The V end was cut by 5 bases, the J end by 0 bases, with 7 bases between. Germline V gene lookup returns CDR1 SNHLY and CDR2 FYNNEI. The CDR3 has 13 amino acids. The CDR3 loop is CASSTAMNTEAFF. The CDR3 region has the DNA TGTGCCAGCAGTACAGCTATGAACACTGAAGCTTTCTTT.

There are many counts of this clone. The rearrangement uses TRBV5-6 and TRBJ1-3; D possibly corresponds to TRBD1 (5 bases). The CDR3 runs to 15 residues. V lost 5 bases and J lost 0, with 12 bases in between. Germline CDR1 reads SGHDT; CDR2 reads YYEEEE. In DNA form, the CDR3 reads TGTGCCAGCAGTACACAGGCGAACTCTGGAAACACCATATATTTT. Protein: CASSTQANSGNTIYF.

The rearrangement joins TRBV7-9 to TRBJ2-1; D uncertain. The CDR3 is made up of 15 amino acids. V lost 5 bases to trimming and J lost 0 bases, with 11 bases between them. Germline CDR1 and CDR2: SEHNR and FQNEAQ (reference sequence). CDR3 DNA sequence: TGTGCCAGCAGCCTCTCGGAGTCCTCCTACAATGAGCAGTTCTTC. Amino acids: CASSLSESSYNEQFF.

With regard to this clone: Other DNA sequences in this specimen translate into the identical CDR3. The rearrangement joins TRBV7-2 to TRBJ2-5; no clear D gene. V gave up 2 bases and J gave up 5 bases, with 6 bases separating them. This CDR3 has 12 amino acids. Per germline, CDR1 SGHTA and CDR2 FQGNSA. The chain's CDR3 is CASSLLGETQYF. As DNA, the CDR3 is TGTGCCAGCAGCTTACTCGGGGAGACCCAGTACTTC.